The sequence of this T cell receptor beta chain was determined in a study of T cell changes during pregnancy in multiple sclerosis. This clone showed up just once. Trimming cost V 2 bases and J 2 bases, with 16 bases left between them. Germline CDR1 and CDR2: MDHEN and SYDVKM. This CDR3 region has 16 residues. Assay: immunoSEQ multiplex PCR; the TCRdb copy retains only in-frame clones and omits some. The sample holds about 110,000 clones, roughly nine tenths seen once. The chain links TRBV28 to TRBJ2-7; D possibly corresponds to TRBD2 (6 bases). The clonotype was recovered from a female donor with multiple sclerosis, enrolled in a pregnancy study. Specimen: peripheral blood, collected before pregnancy. CDR3 in amino acids: CASSLDPGLATYEQYF. CDR3 nucleotide sequence: TGTGCCAGCAGTTTAGATCCTGGGCTAGCGACCTACGAGCAGTACTTC.